This T cell receptor (beta chain) comes out of a study of blood T cell repertoires in COVID-19. The J segment lost 1 base and the V segment lost 5 bases, leaving 7 bases of the junction unmatched. Germline V lookup: CDR1 SGHTA, CDR2 FQGNSA. This CDR3 region has 15 residues. Per the original methods: Estimates of nucleated cell counts were drawn from the amplification of reference gene primers. The method was immunoSEQ multiplex PCR; TCRdb's version includes in-frame clones alone and lacks a portion of them. That table is the source of V, J and clone size, and D and trimming were worked out from the DNA. The sample contains approximately 130,000 clones, around 63% of which appear only once.

The clonotype was recovered from a woman in her sixties or seventies with acute or convalescent COVID-19. What was sequenced was peripheral blood. The chain couples TRBV7-2 to TRBJ1-2; the match to TRBD1 covers 7 bases. The CDR3 sequence is CASSPTGNFNYGYTF. The CDR3 coding sequence is TGTGCCAGCAGCCCGACAGGGAATTTTAACTATGGCTACACCTTC.